These T cell receptor beta chains were read from a single sample in a study of PD-1 blockade in classical Hodgkin lymphoma. Method: immunoSEQ multiplex PCR; TCRdb's copy keeps in-frame clones and lacks some. The data show under 65,000 clones, 85% to 90% seen once. The specimen was peripheral blood mononuclear cells (PBMCs), collected at baseline. The receptors originated from a human donor with classical Hodgkin lymphoma. CDR3s include the opening cysteine and the closing phenylalanine or tryptophan. The D gene is left open where the match is weak. Clone size appears in some rows only: once, few, many, or a class for an expanded clone.

d_call: .
j_call: TRBJ2-1
clone_size: .
v_call: TRBV5-4
cdr3_aa: CASSLEGEDEQFF
cdr3_nt: TGTGCCAGCAGCTTGGAGGGAGAGGATGAGCAGTTCTTC

d_call: .
j_call: TRBJ2-5
clone_size: .
v_call: TRBV29-1
cdr3_aa: CSVVVGETQYF
cdr3_nt: TGCAGCGTTGTTGTTGGGGAGACCCAGTACTTC

d_call: TRBD1
j_call: TRBJ1-2
clone_size: .
v_call: TRBV7-9
cdr3_aa: CASSLTGEAYGYTF
cdr3_nt: TGTGCCAGCAGCTTAACAGGGGAGGCGTATGGCTACACCTTC

d_call: TRBD2
j_call: TRBJ2-2
clone_size: once
v_call: TRBV19
cdr3_aa: CASSIGGLATGELFF
cdr3_nt: TGTGCCAGTAGTATTGGGGGACTAGCAACCGGGGAGCTGTTTTTT

d_call: .
j_call: TRBJ1-2
clone_size: few
v_call: TRBV6-5
cdr3_aa: CASGLRGYNYGYTF
cdr3_nt: TGTGCCAGCGGCTTGCGGGGCTATAACTATGGCTACACCTTC

d_call: .
j_call: TRBJ2-2
clone_size: once
v_call: TRBV4-1
cdr3_aa: CASSPIRGGNFLSSNTGELFF
cdr3_nt: TGCGCCAGCAGCCCAATCCGAGGCGGGAACTTCTTATCTTCGAACACCGGGGAGCTGTTTTTT

d_call: TRBD1
j_call: TRBJ2-1
clone_size: .
v_call: TRBV5-5
cdr3_aa: CASSLDPGTGYNEQFF
cdr3_nt: TGTGCCAGCAGCTTGGATCCGGGGACAGGGTACAATGAGCAGTTCTTC

d_call: .
j_call: TRBJ1-4
clone_size: .
v_call: TRBV13
cdr3_aa: CASSLGGEKLFF
cdr3_nt: TGTGCCAGCAGCTTAGGAGGGGAAAAACTGTTTTTT

d_call: TRBD2
j_call: TRBJ2-1
clone_size: .
v_call: TRBV19
cdr3_aa: CASRRLAGLNNEQFF
cdr3_nt: TGTGCCAGTAGGAGACTAGCGGGCCTCAACAATGAGCAGTTCTTC

d_call: TRBD2
j_call: TRBJ2-3
clone_size: .
v_call: TRBV29-1
cdr3_aa: CSVGGLAGANTDTQYF
cdr3_nt: TGCAGCGTTGGTGGACTAGCGGGGGCCAACACAGATACGCAGTATTTT

d_call: TRBD1
j_call: TRBJ1-2
clone_size: .
v_call: TRBV7-8
cdr3_aa: CASSQDRPGEGYTF
cdr3_nt: TGTGCCAGCAGCCAGGACAGGCCAGGGGAAGGCTACACCTTC

d_call: .
j_call: TRBJ1-2
clone_size: .
v_call: TRBV2
cdr3_aa: CASGVNYGYTF
cdr3_nt: TGTGCCAGCGGGGTCAACTATGGCTACACCTTC

d_call: TRBD2
j_call: TRBJ2-1
clone_size: .
v_call: TRBV7-9
cdr3_aa: CASSSGTSGVGEQFF
cdr3_nt: TGTGCCAGCAGCTCCGGGACTAGCGGGGTCGGTGAGCAGTTCTTC

d_call: .
j_call: TRBJ1-1
clone_size: .
v_call: TRBV2
cdr3_aa: CASSEGRNTEAFF
cdr3_nt: TGTGCCAGCAGTGAAGGCAGGAACACTGAAGCTTTCTTT

d_call: .
j_call: TRBJ2-7
clone_size: .
v_call: TRBV5-4
cdr3_aa: CASSFGGAPYEQYF
cdr3_nt: TGTGCCAGCAGCTTTGGCGGGGCGCCCTACGAGCAGTACTTC

d_call: .
j_call: TRBJ1-1
clone_size: .
v_call: TRBV6-1
cdr3_aa: CASSEVRVDTGEAFF
cdr3_nt: TGTGCCAGCAGTGAGGTGAGGGTAGATACAGGAGAAGCTTTCTTT

d_call: .
j_call: TRBJ1-5
clone_size: few
v_call: TRBV6-4
cdr3_aa: CASSESAYRNQPQHF
cdr3_nt: TGTGCCAGCAGTGAGTCGGCTTATCGCAATCAGCCCCAGCATTTT

d_call: .
j_call: TRBJ1-2
clone_size: .
v_call: TRBV7-9
cdr3_aa: CASQLGTYNYGYTF
cdr3_nt: TGTGCCAGTCAGTTAGGGACCTATAACTATGGCTACACCTTC

d_call: .
j_call: TRBJ2-6
clone_size: once
v_call: TRBV7-2
cdr3_aa: CASSLGRGAGANVLTF
cdr3_nt: TGTGCCAGCAGCTTGGGGAGAGGGGCTGGGGCCAACGTCCTGACTTTC

d_call: .
j_call: TRBJ1-1
clone_size: .
v_call: TRBV14
cdr3_aa: CASGIKLDTEAFF
cdr3_nt: TGTGCCAGCGGGATTAAATTGGACACTGAAGCTTTCTTT

d_call: .
j_call: TRBJ1-5
clone_size: .
v_call: TRBV6-5
cdr3_aa: CASSSVINQPQHF
cdr3_nt: TGTGCCAGCAGTTCGGTTATCAATCAGCCCCAGCATTTT

d_call: .
j_call: TRBJ1-1
clone_size: .
v_call: TRBV15
cdr3_aa: CATSRDGHYMNTEAFF
cdr3_nt: TGTGCCACCAGCCGAGACGGACATTACATGAACACTGAAGCTTTCTTT

d_call: .
j_call: TRBJ2-3
clone_size: once
v_call: TRBV5-1
cdr3_aa: CASSSSTDTQYF
cdr3_nt: TGCGCCAGCAGCTCCAGCACAGATACGCAGTATTTT

d_call: .
j_call: TRBJ1-1
clone_size: few
v_call: TRBV30
cdr3_aa: CAWSPRPGEAFF
cdr3_nt: TGTGCCTGGAGTCCCCGTCCTGGCGAAGCTTTCTTT

d_call: TRBD2
j_call: TRBJ2-5
clone_size: .
v_call: TRBV30
cdr3_aa: CAWSVASGAETQYF
cdr3_nt: TGTGCCTGGAGTGTTGCTAGCGGGGCAGAGACCCAGTACTTC

d_call: TRBD1
j_call: TRBJ1-4
clone_size: .
v_call: TRBV10-1
cdr3_aa: CASRGVPTGVNEKLFF
cdr3_nt: TGCGCCAGCAGGGGAGTCCCAACAGGGGTTAATGAAAAACTGTTTTTT

d_call: .
j_call: TRBJ1-3
clone_size: .
v_call: TRBV19
cdr3_aa: CASTDVATIYF
cdr3_nt: TGTGCCAGTACGGACGTCGCCACCATATATTTT

d_call: TRBD1
j_call: TRBJ2-1
clone_size: .
v_call: TRBV30
cdr3_aa: CARKTGTGYNEQFF
cdr3_nt: TGTGCCCGAAAAACCGGGACAGGATACAATGAGCAGTTCTTC

d_call: .
j_call: TRBJ2-7
clone_size: .
v_call: TRBV7-8
cdr3_aa: CASSSGLSYEQYF
cdr3_nt: TGTGCCAGCAGCTCCGGACTGTCCTACGAGCAGTACTTC

d_call: .
j_call: TRBJ1-1
clone_size: few
v_call: TRBV5-5
cdr3_aa: CASSLGQAEAFF
cdr3_nt: TGTGCCAGCAGCTTGGGGCAGGCTGAAGCTTTCTTT

d_call: .
j_call: TRBJ1-2
clone_size: .
v_call: TRBV25-1
cdr3_aa: CASSDLRGDAGYTF
cdr3_nt: TGTGCCAGCAGTGACTTACGGGGAGATGCTGGCTACACCTTC

d_call: .
j_call: TRBJ1-2
clone_size: .
v_call: TRBV5-1
cdr3_aa: CASSPSFGGAYGYTF
cdr3_nt: TGCGCCAGCAGCCCTTCTTTCGGAGGGGCCTATGGCTACACCTTC

d_call: .
j_call: TRBJ2-7
clone_size: .
v_call: TRBV6-1
cdr3_aa: CASSELVRYSDEQYF
cdr3_nt: TGTGCCAGCAGTGAATTGGTCCGTTACTCTGACGAGCAGTACTTC

d_call: .
j_call: TRBJ1-1
clone_size: .
v_call: TRBV6-1
cdr3_aa: CASSEYQGGVGSEAFF
cdr3_nt: TGTGCCAGCAGTGAATACCAAGGAGGTGTAGGCTCTGAAGCTTTCTTT

d_call: TRBD1
j_call: TRBJ2-5
clone_size: .
v_call: TRBV18
cdr3_aa: CASSREQGRETQYF
cdr3_nt: TGTGCCAGCTCACGCGAACAGGGGAGAGAGACCCAGTACTTC

d_call: .
j_call: TRBJ1-5
clone_size: .
v_call: TRBV7-9
cdr3_aa: CASSLVGPSNQPQHF
cdr3_nt: TGTGCCAGCAGTCTGGTGGGGCCGAGCAATCAGCCCCAGCATTTT

d_call: TRBD1
j_call: TRBJ1-2
clone_size: .
v_call: TRBV18
cdr3_aa: CASSPGQGTVGYTF
cdr3_nt: TGTGCCAGCTCACCGGGACAGGGGACCGTTGGCTACACCTTC

d_call: .
j_call: TRBJ2-7
clone_size: .
v_call: TRBV9
cdr3_aa: CASSVGPTYEQYF
cdr3_nt: TGTGCCAGCAGCGTAGGGCCTACCTACGAGCAGTACTTC

d_call: .
j_call: TRBJ1-3
clone_size: .
v_call: TRBV9
cdr3_aa: CASSVEDARFGNTIYF
cdr3_nt: TGTGCCAGCAGCGTAGAGGACGCACGTTTTGGAAACACCATATATTTT

d_call: TRBD1
j_call: TRBJ1-6
clone_size: .
v_call: TRBV9
cdr3_aa: CASSPTGLPYSPLHF
cdr3_nt: TGTGCCAGCAGCCCGACAGGGCTCCCATATTCACCCCTCCACTTT

d_call: .
j_call: TRBJ1-2
clone_size: few
v_call: TRBV5-6
cdr3_aa: CASKSRQDGYTF
cdr3_nt: TGTGCCAGCAAATCTCGACAGGATGGCTACACCTTC